Presented here are 29 T cell receptor beta chains from one specimen sequenced in a study of T cells in Graves' hyperthyroidism and ophthalmopathy. Amplification of TCR beta CDR3 regions was performed using RNA transcripts as template. The HTBI primer set was used in a first-round RT-PCR of the TCR CDR3. One entry per CDR3 protein results from TCRdb running MiXCR on the multiplex PCR reads. The sample has approximately 510,000 distinct CDR3 sequences; 40% to 55% are singletons. Sequences were obtained from peripheral blood or thyroid tissue (not recorded which). These TCRs come from an adult woman with Graves' disease, either hyperthyroidism or ophthalmopathy (not recorded which).

This clonotype was counted a few times. The chain uses TRBV2 and TRBJ2-7; D might be TRBD2 (6 bases). CDR3 length equals 17 residues. V was cut by 5 bases and J by 6 bases, with 26 bases left in between. The V gene's germline CDR1 is SNHLY and CDR2 FYNNEI. This CDR3 reads CASSSSFKAGSRGEQYF. CDR3 sequence (DNA): TGTGCCAGCAGTTCGTCCTTTAAGGCGGGAAGTAGGGGCGAGCAGTACTTC.

This clonotype was detected a few times. The J gene is TRBJ2-1, the V gene TRBV9, with 8 bases aligning to TRBD2. This CDR3 region has 15 residues. Trimming removed 3 bases from V and 3 bases from J; junction bases left unmatched: 5. Looked up from germline, CDR1 is SGDLS and CDR2 is YYNGEE. The CDR3, as DNA: TGTGCCAGCAGCGCCGAACTAGCGGACTACAATGAGCAGTTCTTC. It specifies CASSAELADYNEQFF. The complete variable domain, with remaining parts taken from reference TRBV9 and TRBJ2-1, reads DSGVTQTPKHLITATGQRVTLRCSPRSGDLSVYWYQQSLDQGLQFLIQYYNGEERAKGNILERFSAQQFPDLHSELNLSSLELGDSALYFCASSAELADYNEQFFGPGTRLTVL.

The V call is TRBV6-1, the J call TRBJ2-7, with D perhaps matching TRBD1 (6 bases). V shed 7 bases and J shed 2 bases, with 9 bases lying between them. This CDR3 region has 12 residues. The germline V gene has CDR1 MNHNS and CDR2 SASEGT. CDR3 protein: CASNRDTYEQYF. CDR3 coding DNA: TGTGCCAGCAACAGGGATACCTACGAGCAGTACTTC.

This clonotype was seen ten or more times. This may come from a read error, since a much larger clone is one base off. The V gene is TRBV15, the J gene TRBJ1-6; the D is unclear. Germline CDR1 LNHNV, CDR2 YYDKDF (reference sequence). The CDR3 covers 15 residues. The CDR3 region has the DNA TGTGCCACCAGCAGCGCCGGGGTCAATAATTCACCCCTCTACTTT. Its protein product is CATSSAGVNNSPLYF.

CDR3 nucleotides: TGTGCCAGCAGCTTAGGGGGACAGGGTATGAACACTGAAGCTTTCTTT. It translates to CASSLGGQGMNTEAFF. The genes are TRBV7-6 and TRBJ1-1, with 9 bases matching TRBD1. Trimming removed 1 base from V and 0 bases from J; junction bases left unmatched: 3. The CDR3 is 16 amino acids. Germline V gene sequence: CDR1 SGHVS, CDR2 FNYEAQ.

Ten or more counts support this clonotype. V usage is TRBV20-1 and J usage is TRBJ1-5; 9 nucleotides agree with TRBD1. The CDR3 sequence is 17 residues long. CDR1 and CDR2 (germline): DFQATT, SNEGSKA (reference sequence). Losses at the gene ends were 5 bases for V and 3 bases for J; bases not matched to a gene: 14. The CDR3 loop is CSAGSWDRVRNNQPQHF. In DNA, the CDR3 is TGCAGTGCTGGGAGTTGGGACAGGGTGAGGAACAATCAGCCCCAGCATTTT.

In its sample, this clonotype was seen many times. The rearrangement uses TRBV5-1 and TRBJ1-1, with a tentative D call TRBD1 (5 bases). CDR1 and CDR2 (germline): SGHRS, YFSETQ. The CDR3 contains 19 residues. V was clipped by 4 bases and J by 3 bases, with 28 bases between them. Here the CDR3 DNA reads TGCGCCAGCAGCCCGGGCGCAAGCTCACTGATGGGGCTCGACACTGAAGCTTTCTTT. It encodes CASSPGASSLMGLDTEAFF.

Ten or more counts support this clonotype. V gene TRBV12-3 or TRBV12-4 combines with J gene TRBJ1-4; D not resolved. The CDR3 has 14 amino acids. Between the trimmed V and J ends, which lost 3 bases and 6 bases, there was a span of 11 bases. The chain's CDR3 is CASSFSGRDEKLFF. In DNA form, the CDR3 reads TGTGCCAGCAGTTTTTCTGGGAGGGATGAAAAACTGTTTTTT.

In this sample, this clonotype turned up many times. This chain joins TRBV24-1 and TRBJ1-2; D call uncertain. V shed 7 bases and J shed 4 bases, with 12 bases lying between them. Germline V lookup: CDR1 KGHDR, CDR2 SFDVKD. This CDR3 region has 13 residues. For the CDR3, the DNA is TGTGCCACCAGGCCCAGAGGATCCTATGGCTACACCTTC. It encodes CATRPRGSYGYTF.

The chain is built from TRBV2 and TRBJ1-3, with D possibly TRBD1 on 5 matching bases. This CDR3 is built from 14 residues. Trimming left V 8 bases short and J 2 bases short, with 13 bases between. Germline CDR1 reads SNHLY; CDR2 reads FYNNEI. Here the CDR3 DNA reads TGTGCCAGCGCAGGGACTATGACTGGAAACACCATATATTTT. Protein: CASAGTMTGNTIYF.

DNA for the CDR3: TGTGCCAGCAGATACGGGGGAGAGACCCAGTACTTC. It is translated as CASRYGGETQYF. The chain is built from TRBV28 and TRBJ2-5; D may be TRBD2 (6 bases). The germline V gene has CDR1 MDHEN and CDR2 SYDVKM. Trimming shortened V by 6 bases and J by 4 bases, and 9 bases separated the two germline ends. The CDR3 is 12 amino acids. Together with reference TRBV28 and TRBJ2-5, the CDR3 gives the full variable domain: DVKVTQSSRYLVKRTGEKVFLECVQDMDHENMFWYRQDPGLGLRLIYFSYDVKMKEKGDIPEGYSVSREKKERFSLILESASTNQTSMYLCASRYGGETQYFGPGTRLLVL.

The chain recombines TRBV28 with TRBJ1-1; D uncertain. Germline V CDR1 and CDR2: MDHEN, SYDVKM. V was shortened by 6 bases and J by 4 bases, with 9 bases between the two germline ends. The CDR3 runs 12 residues. The CDR3 nucleotides are TGTGCCAGCAGCCAAAGAGGCACTGAAGCTTTCTTT. Amino acids: CASSQRGTEAFF. The entire variable domain, with the rest obtained from reference TRBV28 and TRBJ1-1, is as follows: DVKVTQSSRYLVKRTGEKVFLECVQDMDHENMFWYRQDPGLGLRLIYFSYDVKMKEKGDIPEGYSVSREKKERFSLILESASTNQTSMYLCASSQRGTEAFFGQGTRLTVV.

The V call is TRBV7-2, the J call TRBJ2-7, with 7 nucleotides matching TRBD1. Per the germline V gene, CDR1 is SGHTA and CDR2 is FQGNSA. The CDR3 extends over 15 amino acids. V was pared by 7 bases and J by 3 bases, with 12 bases of the junction left unmatched. Written as DNA, the CDR3 is TGTGCCAGCAACCAATTCCGGGACAGAAACTACGAGCAGTACTTC. Amino acid sequence: CASNQFRDRNYEQYF.

In this sample, this clonotype turned up once. A read error may explain this, as a much larger clone is one base away. The chain couples TRBV12-3 or TRBV12-4 to TRBJ1-5; TRBD1 is a possible D gene (5 bases). This CDR3 region has 15 residues. With 5 bases removed from V and 9 bases from J, the gap between germline ends came to 20 bases. DNA of the CDR3: TGTGCCAGCAGTATCGGAAGGACACCTTCATGGCCCCAGCATTTT. It translates to CASSIGRTPSWPQHF.

Only a few counts were recorded for this clonotype. The chain employs TRBV10-3 and TRBJ2-2, with TRBD2 matching over 9 bases. The germline V gene encodes CDR1 ENHRY and CDR2 SYGVKD. This CDR3 is built from 16 residues. The V gene end was trimmed by 2 bases and the J gene end by 7 bases; junction bases not matched to a gene: 8. The CDR3 is CAISEPPGLAHGELFF. The CDR3 DNA follows: TGTGCCATCAGTGAGCCTCCGGGACTAGCCCACGGGGAGCTGTTTTTT.

This clonotype was picked up one time. The rearrangement uses TRBV7-2 and TRBJ1-5; D ambiguous. The CDR3 extends over 13 amino acids. The V end lost 5 bases, the J end lost 1 base, and 6 bases lay between the germline ends. The V gene's germline CDR1 is SGHTA and CDR2 FQGNSA. Written as DNA, the CDR3 is TGTGCCAGCAGCGGGTTGAGCAATCAGCCCCAGCATTTT. Protein product: CASSGLSNQPQHF.

This clonotype occurred many times. The V call is TRBV20-1, the J call TRBJ1-2; tentatively, D is TRBD1 (6 bases). V was cut by 3 bases and J by 9 bases, with 14 bases left in between. The CDR3 consists of 12 residues. CDR1 is DFQATT and CDR2 is SNEGSKA in the germline V gene (reference sequence). The CDR3 sequence: CSASPYGQSYTF. CDR3 nucleotide sequence: TGCAGTGCTAGTCCCTATGGACAGAGCTACACCTTC.

The rearrangement uses TRBV7-6 and TRBJ2-5; TRBD1 matches 8 bases. The CDR3 length is 15 residues. The V gene end was trimmed by 1 base and the J gene end by 4 bases; junction bases not matched to a gene: 5. Germline V gives CDR1 SGHVS, CDR2 FNYEAQ. The CDR3 DNA reads as TGTGCCAGCAGCTTAGGACAGGGGAGTGGAGAGACCCAGTACTTC. Protein: CASSLGQGSGETQYF.

This clonotype occurred many times. This chain joins TRBV30 and TRBJ2-2, with D unclear. This CDR3 has 13 residues. In germline, CDR1 is GTSNPN, CDR2 SVGIG (reference sequence). V gave up 8 bases and J gave up 0 bases, with 10 bases separating them. The CDR3 DNA follows: TGTGCCCACGGACGGCCGAACACCGGGGAGCTGTTTTTT. This codes for CAHGRPNTGELFF. The full variable domain, in which reference TRBV30 and TRBJ2-2 provide the parts outside the CDR3, is SQTIHQWPATLVQPVGSPLSLECTVEGTSNPNLYWYRQAAGRGLQLLFYSVGIGQISSEVPQNLSASRPQDRQFILSSKKLLLSDSGFYLCAHGRPNTGELFFGEGSRLTVL.

The rearrangement links TRBV28 to TRBJ1-3, with a weak D call TRBD1 (6 bases). The ends were cut back, 5 bases at V and 0 bases at J, with 14 bases in the middle. The CDR3 extends over 16 amino acids. Germline CDR1 and CDR2: MDHEN and SYDVKM. CDR3 coding DNA: TGTGCCAGCAGTCTAGGGACAACCCTCTCTGGAAACACCATATATTTT. It translates to CASSLGTTLSGNTIYF.

The genes are TRBV7-4 and TRBJ2-7, with D possibly matching TRBD2 (7 bases). V lost 4 bases and J lost 5, with 24 bases in between. Germline lookup yields CDR1 SGHVT and CDR2 SQSDAQ. The CDR3 runs to 17 residues. The CDR3 sequence is CASSYGAREGGENEQYF. The CDR3, as DNA: TGTGCCAGCAGCTACGGGGCTAGGGAGGGGGGTGAGAACGAGCAGTACTTC.

This sequence joins TRBV15 and TRBJ1-5, with TRBD1 matching over 10 bases. V gave up 3 bases and J gave up 7 bases; unmatched junction bases: 9. Per the germline V gene, CDR1 is LNHNV and CDR2 is YYDKDF (reference sequence). There are 16 residues in the CDR3. As DNA, the CDR3 is TGTGCCACCAGCAGTGAGACAGGGGGCTCTCGACAGCCCCAGCATTTT. Translation: CATSSETGGSRQPQHF.

This clonotype has at least ten counts. V usage is TRBV2 and J usage is TRBJ1-5; D remains ambiguous. The ends were cut back, 7 bases at V and 5 bases at J, with 21 bases in the middle. The CDR3 length is 16 residues. Germline CDR1 SNHLY, CDR2 FYNNEI. DNA of the CDR3: TGTGCCAGCACCTACTTGGCAGGCGATTCGGATCAGCCCCAGCATTTT. This encodes CASTYLAGDSDQPQHF.

V and J are TRBV10-2 and TRBJ1-1; TRBD1 might be the D (5 bases). The ends were cut back, 5 bases at V and 8 bases at J, with 21 bases in the middle. In germline, CDR1 is WSHSY, CDR2 SAAADI. This CDR3 spans 15 amino acids. CDR3 region: CASSFQDSTYIEAFF. The DNA for the CDR3 is TGCGCCAGCAGTTTTCAAGACAGTACATACATCGAAGCTTTCTTT.

The chain has TRBV9 and TRBJ1-6; a weak D match, TRBD1 (5 bases). The CDR3 is 14 amino acids. Germline loops: CDR1 SGDLS, CDR2 YYNGEE. Trimming cost V 3 bases and J 9 bases, with 13 bases left between them. In DNA, the CDR3 is TGTGCCAGCAGCGCGACGGGACTCGGTTCACCCCTCCACTTT. The encoded protein is CASSATGLGSPLHF.

The CDR3 loop reads CASSQLAGLPDTQYF. In DNA, the CDR3 is TGTGCCAGCAGCCAGTTAGCGGGATTACCAGATACGCAGTATTTT. The V gene is TRBV7-6, the J gene TRBJ2-3; 8 bases are shared with TRBD2. Losses at the gene ends were 5 bases for V and 4 bases for J; bases not matched to a gene: 8. Germline assignment: CDR1 SGHVS and CDR2 FNYEAQ. The CDR3 loop spans 15 amino acids.

This clonotype has just a few counts. This chain connects TRBV7-2 to TRBJ2-1; 10 bases are a match to TRBD2. Germline V gene sequence: CDR1 SGHTA, CDR2 FQGNSA. This CDR3 has 16 amino acids. The V gene end was trimmed by 5 bases and the J gene end by 7 bases; junction bases not matched to a gene: 11. DNA for the CDR3: TGTGCCAGCAGCACCCTCTGGTCGACTAGCGGGAATGAGCAGTTCTTC. Its translation: CASSTLWSTSGNEQFF.

In this sample, this clonotype turned up many times. This sequence joins TRBV6-6 and TRBJ1-6; 10 bases line up with TRBD1. Germline CDR1 MNHNY, CDR2 SVGAGI (reference sequence). V dropped 6 bases and J dropped 8; count of bases not matched to a gene: 4. The length of the CDR3 is 14 residues. DNA of the CDR3: TGTGCCAGCAGGCGACAGGGGGCTGATTCACCCCTCCACTTT. This gives the protein CASRRQGADSPLHF.

V usage is TRBV15 and J usage is TRBJ1-5; 8 positions match TRBD1. Germline V gene lookup returns CDR1 LNHNV and CDR2 YYDKDF (reference sequence). CDR3 size: 18 residues. V was clipped by 1 base and J by 0 bases; unmatched bases: 8. This CDR3 reads CATSRGSGGVDSNQPQHF. The CDR3 region has the DNA TGTGCCACCAGCAGAGGATCAGGGGGCGTAGATAGCAATCAGCCCCAGCATTTT.